This TCR beta chain is drawn from a study of shared clonotypes between healthy human individuals. Study-wide results and caveats: Rarefaction analysis demonstrated incomplete sorted-subset sequencing notwithstanding large depth. Only blood was sampled; tissue repertoires likely differ.

A word on this clone: Its antigen is not identified.

CD45RO negativity and positive selection for CCR7 defined naive CD8 cells, a population that excluded terminally differentiated effector memory CD45RA+ cells. Healthy HIV-negative adults without recent acute infections or vaccinations served as donors. CDR1 is LGHNA and CDR2 is YSLEER in the germline V gene. The CDR3 loop spans 17 amino acids. V was clipped by 1 base and J by 7 bases; unmatched bases: 12. Evenly divided among several immunoSEQ plates was the genomic DNA of each subset. Measured with immunoSEQ multiplex PCR; TCRdb has only the in-frame clones, and not every one. The sample shows some 2.1 million clones, roughly 94% of them seen only once.

The rearrangement uses TRBV4-3 and TRBJ2-2, with TRBD2 identical over 7 bases. The receptor's source is a man younger than 35 in good health. Sequences were obtained from naive CD8+ T cells sorted from blood. The CDR3 nucleotides read TGCGCCAGCAGCCAAGCAAGCCGCGGGAGAGGCGGCGGGGAGCTGTTTTTT. Amino acid sequence: CASSQASRGRGGGELFF.